This entry lists 2 T cell receptor beta chains sequenced from one sample in a study of cytomegalovirus exposure and HLA in healthy donors. Use of 60 Vbeta and 13 Jbeta primers characterized the PCR. Repertoires were generated with immunoSEQ multiplex PCR, while TCRdb's copy carries only in-frame clones and drops some. The top ten hold 6.8% of the sample, which has about 140,000 clones, 60% to 85% seen once. Material: PBMCs. The receptor set was obtained from a man aged 35-49 years in good health and CMV-seropositive.

This chain joins TRBV19 and TRBJ1-1; D unclear. This CDR3 comprises 13 residues. The germline CDR1 and CDR2 sequences are LNHDA and SQIVND (reference sequence). V lost 5 bases, J lost 0 bases, and 7 bases lay in between. This chain's CDR3 is CASSSQVNTEAFF. The CDR3 nucleotides read TGTGCCAGTAGTTCGCAGGTGAACACTGAAGCTTTCTTT. The whole variable domain, filled in from reference TRBV19 and TRBJ1-1, reads DGGITQSPKYLFRKEGQNVTLSCEQNLNHDAMYWYRQDPGQGLRLIYYSQIVNDFQKGDIAEGYSVSREKKESFPLTVTSAQKNPTAFYLCASSSQVNTEAFFGQGTRLTVV.

The chain employs TRBV5-1 and TRBJ2-7, with TRBD1 matching over 7 bases. V lost 0 bases, J lost 0 bases, and 3 bases stayed unmatched. CDR3 length equals 15 residues. Germline V CDR1 and CDR2: SGHRS, YFSETQ. For the CDR3, the DNA is TGCGCCAGCAGCTTGGGACAGGGTTTCTCCTACGAGCAGTACTTC. It translates to CASSLGQGFSYEQYF.